The clone carrying this T cell receptor beta chain was counted a few times. This sample was taken from a study of blood T cell repertoires in COVID-19. Study in general: Sample material is recorded as cDNA or gDNA derived from T cells, B-cell-depleted T cells, or PBMCs.

Sequencing used immunoSEQ multiplex PCR; TCRdb keeps in-frame clones, though not all of them. The table lists more than 85,000 clones, roughly 92% of them singletons. Germline CDR1 reads SNHLY; CDR2 reads FYNNEI. This CDR3 has 16 amino acids. With 3 bases clipped from V and 0 bases from J, the junction kept 3 bases outside the gene matches. The J gene is TRBJ1-2, the V gene TRBV2; 11 nucleotides line up with TRBD1. The origin of this receptor is a man aged 65 to 79 with acute or convalescent COVID-19. Sequenced material: peripheral blood. The CDR3 is CASSDGTGGSNYGYTF. For the CDR3, the DNA is TGTGCCAGCAGTGACGGGACAGGGGGTTCTAACTATGGCTACACCTTC.